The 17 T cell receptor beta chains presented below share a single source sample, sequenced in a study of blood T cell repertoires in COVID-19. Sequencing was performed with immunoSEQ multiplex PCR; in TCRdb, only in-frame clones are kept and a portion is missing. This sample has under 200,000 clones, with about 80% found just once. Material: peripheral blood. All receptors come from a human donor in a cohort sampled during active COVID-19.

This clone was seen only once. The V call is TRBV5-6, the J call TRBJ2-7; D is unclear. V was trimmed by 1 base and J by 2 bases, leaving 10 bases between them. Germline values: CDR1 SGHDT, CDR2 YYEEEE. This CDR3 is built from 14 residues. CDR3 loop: CASSLSHVPYEQYF. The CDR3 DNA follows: TGTGCCAGCAGCTTGTCACATGTGCCCTACGAGCAGTACTTC.

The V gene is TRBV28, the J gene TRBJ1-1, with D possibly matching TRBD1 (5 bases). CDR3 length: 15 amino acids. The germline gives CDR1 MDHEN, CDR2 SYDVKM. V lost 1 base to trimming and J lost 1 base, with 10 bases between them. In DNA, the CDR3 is TGTGCCAGCAGTTTATCGACAAGGGGGAACACTGAAGCTTTCTTT. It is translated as CASSLSTRGNTEAFF. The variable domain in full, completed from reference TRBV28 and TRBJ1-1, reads DVKVTQSSRYLVKRTGEKVFLECVQDMDHENMFWYRQDPGLGLRLIYFSYDVKMKEKGDIPEGYSVSREKKERFSLILESASTNQTSMYLCASSLSTRGNTEAFFGQGTRLTVV.

CDR3 region: CASSLRGTYEQYF. The CDR3 DNA sequence: TGTGCCAGCAGCTTACGGGGTACCTACGAGCAGTACTTC. The chain couples TRBV7-8 to TRBJ2-7, with D possibly matching TRBD2 (5 bases). Germline V gives CDR1 SGHVS, CDR2 FQNEAQ. Trimming stripped 2 bases from V and 2 bases from J, with 7 bases between. There are 13 residues in the CDR3.

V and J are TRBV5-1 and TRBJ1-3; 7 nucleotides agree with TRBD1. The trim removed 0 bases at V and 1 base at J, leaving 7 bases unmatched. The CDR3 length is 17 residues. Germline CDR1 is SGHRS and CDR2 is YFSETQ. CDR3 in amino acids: CASSLGGQARSGNTIYF. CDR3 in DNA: TGCGCCAGCAGCTTGGGTGGACAGGCAAGGTCTGGAAACACCATATATTTT.

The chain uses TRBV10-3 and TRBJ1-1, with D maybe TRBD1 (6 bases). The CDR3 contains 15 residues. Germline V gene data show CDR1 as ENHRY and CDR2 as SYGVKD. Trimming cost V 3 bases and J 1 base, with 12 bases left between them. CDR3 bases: TGTGCCATCAGTGAATCTCGGACAGCGAACACTGAAGCTTTCTTT. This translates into CAISESRTANTEAFF.

The CDR3 DNA sequence: TGTGCCAGCAGTTCCCTAGGACAGGGGACTTATAGCAATCAGCCCCAGCATTTT. This gives the protein CASSSLGQGTYSNQPQHF. The V call is TRBV6-2 or TRBV6-3, the J call TRBJ1-5; TRBD1 matches 9 bases. This CDR3 comprises 18 residues. Germline values: CDR1 MNHEY, CDR2 SVGEGT. Losses at the gene ends were 4 bases for V and 0 bases for J; bases not matched to a gene: 10.

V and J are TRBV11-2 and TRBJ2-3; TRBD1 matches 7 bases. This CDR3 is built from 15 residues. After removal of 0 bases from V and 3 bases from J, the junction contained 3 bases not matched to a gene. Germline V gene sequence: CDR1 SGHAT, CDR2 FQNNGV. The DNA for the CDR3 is TGTGCCAGCAGCTTAGATGGCAGGGGGACAGATACGCAGTATTTT. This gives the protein CASSLDGRGTDTQYF.

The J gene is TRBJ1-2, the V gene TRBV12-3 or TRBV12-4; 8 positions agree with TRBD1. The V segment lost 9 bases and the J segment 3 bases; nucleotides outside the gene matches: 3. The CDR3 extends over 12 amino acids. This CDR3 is CARDRDYYGYTF. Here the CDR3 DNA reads TGTGCCAGGGACAGGGATTACTATGGCTACACCTTC.

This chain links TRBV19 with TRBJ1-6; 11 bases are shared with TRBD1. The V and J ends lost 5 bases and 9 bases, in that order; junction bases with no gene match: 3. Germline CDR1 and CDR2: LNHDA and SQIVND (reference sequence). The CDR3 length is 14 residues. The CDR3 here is CASSQGQGGSPLHF. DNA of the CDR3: TGTGCCAGTAGTCAGGGACAGGGGGGTTCACCCCTCCACTTT.

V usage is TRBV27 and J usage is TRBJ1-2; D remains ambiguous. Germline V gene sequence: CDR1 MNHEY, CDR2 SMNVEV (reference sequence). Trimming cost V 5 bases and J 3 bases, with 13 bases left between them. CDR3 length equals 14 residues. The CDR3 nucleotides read TGTGCCAGCAGTCGGCAGGAATCCGACTATGGCTACACCTTC. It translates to CASSRQESDYGYTF.

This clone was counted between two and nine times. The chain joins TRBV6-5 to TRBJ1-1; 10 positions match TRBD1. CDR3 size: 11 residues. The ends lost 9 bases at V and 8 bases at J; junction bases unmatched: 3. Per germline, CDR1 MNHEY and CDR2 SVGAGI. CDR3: CASRDRGEAFF. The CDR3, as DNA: TGTGCCAGTCGGGACAGGGGAGAAGCTTTCTTT.

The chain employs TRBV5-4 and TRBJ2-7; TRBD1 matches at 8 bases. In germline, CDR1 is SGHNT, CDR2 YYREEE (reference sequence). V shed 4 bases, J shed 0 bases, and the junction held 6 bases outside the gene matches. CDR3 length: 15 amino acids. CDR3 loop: CASSQTGAPSYEQYF. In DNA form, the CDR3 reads TGTGCCAGCAGCCAGACAGGGGCCCCCTCCTACGAGCAGTACTTC.

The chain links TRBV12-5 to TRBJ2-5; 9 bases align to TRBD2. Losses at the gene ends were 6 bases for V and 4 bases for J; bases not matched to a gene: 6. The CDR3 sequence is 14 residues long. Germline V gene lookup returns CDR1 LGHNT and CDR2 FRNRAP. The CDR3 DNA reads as TGTGCTAGTGGCCTGGGCGGGAGGGTAGAGACCCAGTACTTC. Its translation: CASGLGGRVETQYF.

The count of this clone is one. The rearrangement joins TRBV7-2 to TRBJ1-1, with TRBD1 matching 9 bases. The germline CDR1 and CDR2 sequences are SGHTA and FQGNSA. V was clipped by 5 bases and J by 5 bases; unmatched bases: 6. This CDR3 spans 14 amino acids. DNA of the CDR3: TGTGCCAGCAGCCCACAGGGGGCTCTTACTGAAGCTTTCTTT. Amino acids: CASSPQGALTEAFF. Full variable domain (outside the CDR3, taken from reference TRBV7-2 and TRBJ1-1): GAGVSQSPSNKVTEKGKDVELRCDPISGHTALYWYRQSLGQGLEFLIYFQGNSAPDKSGLPSDRFSAERTGGSVSTLTIQRTQQEDSAVYLCASSPQGALTEAFFGQGTRLTVV.

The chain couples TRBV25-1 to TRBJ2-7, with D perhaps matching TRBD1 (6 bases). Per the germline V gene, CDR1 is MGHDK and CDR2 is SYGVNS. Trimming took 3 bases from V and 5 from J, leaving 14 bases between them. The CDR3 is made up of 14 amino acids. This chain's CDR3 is CASSDQAGAHEQYF. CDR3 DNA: TGTGCCAGCAGTGATCAGGCAGGGGCCCACGAGCAGTACTTC.

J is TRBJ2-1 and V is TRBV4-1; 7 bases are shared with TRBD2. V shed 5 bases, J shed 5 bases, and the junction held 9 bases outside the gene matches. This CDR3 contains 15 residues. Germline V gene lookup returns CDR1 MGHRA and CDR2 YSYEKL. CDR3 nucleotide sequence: TGCGCCAGCAGCTCGACTCCTAGCGGAAACAATGAGCAGTTCTTC. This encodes CASSSTPSGNNEQFF.

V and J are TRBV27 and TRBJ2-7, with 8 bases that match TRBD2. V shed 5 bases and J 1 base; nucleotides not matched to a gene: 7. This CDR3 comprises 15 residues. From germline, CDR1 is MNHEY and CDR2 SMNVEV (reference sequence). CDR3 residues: CASSDPRGGSYEQYF. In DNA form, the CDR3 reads TGTGCCAGCAGTGACCCCCGGGGGGGTTCCTACGAGCAGTACTTC.